A selection of T cell receptor beta chains follows, all from one sample in a study of blood T cell repertoires in COVID-19. The method was immunoSEQ multiplex PCR; TCRdb's version includes in-frame clones alone and lacks a portion of them. The repertoire holds 330,000 or so clones, with about 90% as singletons. The specimen was PBMCs or T cells enriched from blood (not recorded which). The receptor set was obtained from a woman aged 25 to 39 who had recovered from COVID-19. CDR3s include the opening cysteine and the closing phenylalanine or tryptophan. A D gene is named only where the DNA matches it firmly. Some rows mark clone size as missing; the rest say once, few, many or name a class of expanded clone.

>TRBJ2-2|-|TRBD1|TRBV5-1
TGCGCCAGCAGCTTGGTAACAGGGGGACGGGAGCTGTTTTTT
CASSLVTGGRELFF
>TRBJ1-5|-|-|TRBV28
TGTGCCAGCACCATCCCCGGGCAGCCCCAGCATTTT
CASTIPGQPQHF
>TRBJ2-1|once|TRBD2|TRBV7-9
TGTGCCAGCAGCCCTACCGGGACTAGCGAGGGTGAGCAGTTCTTC
CASSPTGTSEGEQFF
>TRBJ2-7|once|TRBD1|TRBV3-1/TRBV3-2
TGTGCCAGCAGCCGGGCCGGGACAGGGGGTTACGAGCAGTACTTC
CASSRAGTGGYEQYF
>TRBJ1-6|few|TRBD1|TRBV2
TGTGCCAGCACGGTCACAGGGGGCACCTATAATTCACCCCTCCACTTT
CASTVTGGTYNSPLHF
>TRBJ1-1|-|TRBD1|TRBV28
TGTGCCAGCAGGACAGGGGCATCGTACACTGAAGCTTTCTTT
CASRTGASYTEAFF
>TRBJ2-3|-|TRBD2|TRBV5-1
TGCGCCAGCAGCTTTCGTCTAGCGGGGGGTCAGGGCACAGATACGCAGTATTTT
CASSFRLAGGQGTDTQYF
>TRBJ2-7|-|TRBD2|TRBV4-1
TGCGCCAGCAGCCCATTCGGACTAGATCTTGAGCAGTACTTC
CASSPFGLDLEQYF
>TRBJ1-3|-|-|TRBV7-8
TGTGCCAGCAGCTTATCAGGGGAAGGAAACACCATATATTTT
CASSLSGEGNTIYF
>TRBJ2-7|-|TRBD2|TRBV9
TGTGCCAGCAGCGTACGTTTAGCGGGAACAGGGGAGCAGTACTTC
CASSVRLAGTGEQYF
>TRBJ2-7|-|TRBD1|TRBV6-5
TGTGCCAGCAGGCAGGGGGTGTCCTACGAGCAGTACTTC
CASRQGVSYEQYF
>TRBJ1-2|-|TRBD1|TRBV19
TGTGCCAGTAGTATACGGACAGGGGGTAACTATGGCTACACCTTC
CASSIRTGGNYGYTF
>TRBJ2-3|-|TRBD1|TRBV11-2
TGTGCCAGCAGCTCCCCGGGACAGCAAGTGGAAGATACGCAGTATTTT
CASSSPGQQVEDTQYF
>TRBJ1-2|few|-|TRBV18
TGTGCCAGCTCAGGAGGACTACCGAGGAACTATGGCTACACCTTC
CASSGGLPRNYGYTF
>TRBJ1-5|once|-|TRBV6-6
TGTGCCAGCAGGTCAGGTGATCGGGACAATCAGCCCCAGCATTTT
CASRSGDRDNQPQHF
>TRBJ1-2|-|-|TRBV12-3/TRBV12-4
TGTGCCAGCACCCTCGGGGTTTACTATGGCTACACCTTC
CASTLGVYYGYTF
>TRBJ2-2|once|-|TRBV5-8
TGTGCCAGCAACCTGGGGCAAGCCGGGGAGCTGTTTTTT
CASNLGQAGELFF
>TRBJ1-3|-|-|TRBV6-5
TGTGCCAGCAAAATCGGGGATTTTTCTGGAAACACCATATATTTT
CASKIGDFSGNTIYF
>TRBJ2-1|-|TRBD2|TRBV7-2
TGTGCCAGCAGCTTAGGGACCGGGACTAGCGGGGGGGCCTACAATGAGCAGTTCTTC
CASSLGTGTSGGAYNEQFF
>TRBJ2-5|-|TRBD2|TRBV7-8
TGTGCCAGCAGCTTAGATCCCATCAGCGGGAGAACCCAAGAGACCCAGTACTTC
CASSLDPISGRTQETQYF
>TRBJ2-1|-|TRBD2|TRBV7-6
TGTGCCAGCAGCTTAGCACTAGCGGGAGACAGTGAGCAGTTCTTC
CASSLALAGDSEQFF
>TRBJ2-3|once|-|TRBV7-2
TGTGCCAGCAGCCCCGTGGCGGGGAGCACAGATACGCAGTATTTT
CASSPVAGSTDTQYF